The source of this T cell receptor (beta chain) is a study of blood T cells in healthy people across ages. Broader study findings: The study found more naive CD4+ cells and higher diversity in long-lived than aged donors. Diversity figures derived from one million T cells were judged to underestimate the true value.

Germline V lookup: CDR1 MNHEY, CDR2 SVGAGI. With 6 bases removed from V and 4 bases from J, the gap between germline ends came to 13 bases. The CDR3 has 14 amino acids. The use of a sample-barcoded 5' primer and a J-beta primer mix characterized a second PCR of roughly 6 to 11 cycles. Via MiXCR, TCRdb re-called the 5' RACE reads, giving one row per CDR3 protein. The table shows about 1.5 million distinct CDR3 sequences, with 35% to 45% occurring only once. Comment on this clonotype: The antigen is not known.

Healthy Caucasian individuals from Russia aged about 6 to 95 served as donors. V is TRBV6-5 and J is TRBJ1-5, with D tentatively TRBD1 (5 bases). This TCR came from a woman in her late teens or twenties in good health. Sequences were obtained from blood. For the CDR3, the DNA is TGTGCCAGCAGGGGCGACAGAGGAAATCAGCCCCAGCATTTT. Translated, it gives CASRGDRGNQPQHF.